Shown below are 32 T cell receptor beta chains from a single sample sequenced in a study of T cell responses to AZD1222 COVID-19 vaccine. This table comes from immunoSEQ multiplex PCR, and its TCRdb copy is limited to in-frame clones, with some not included. The sample consists of 140,000 to 150,000 clones, 85% to 95% of them appearing once. Sequences were derived from peripheral blood, sampled on day 0 of AZD1222 vaccination. Receptors were obtained from an adult in good health.

This chain links TRBV7-8 with TRBJ2-3; the match to TRBD1 covers 9 bases. J lost 5 bases, V lost 5 bases, and 23 bases had no gene match. Germline V gives CDR1 SGHVS, CDR2 FQNEAQ. The CDR3 length is 20 residues. The CDR3 reads CASSPAGTGPLGREGDTQYF. The CDR3 DNA reads as TGTGCCAGCAGCCCAGCGGGGACAGGGCCTCTCGGAAGAGAGGGAGATACGCAGTATTTT.

The chain is built from TRBV12-3 or TRBV12-4 and TRBJ1-2, with unresolved D. V lost 2 bases and J 7 bases, leaving 11 bases between the germline ends. This CDR3 spans 13 amino acids. The CDR3 region is CASSLSLQGGYTF. CDR3 nucleotide sequence: TGTGCCAGCAGTTTAAGCCTACAAGGTGGCTACACCTTC.

The rearrangement links TRBV3-1 (or the pseudogene TRBV3-2) to TRBJ2-5, with D unresolved. This CDR3 is built from 12 residues. Trimming took 4 bases from V and 1 from J, leaving 4 bases between them. Germline CDR1 and CDR2: LGHDT and YNNKEL (reference sequence). In DNA form, the CDR3 reads TGTGCCAGCAGCCGACGCCAAGAGACCCAGTACTTC. Translated: CASSRRQETQYF.

Here the CDR3 DNA reads TGTGCCAGCAGCTTGACCCGTACTGAAGCTTTCTTT. Amino acids: CASSLTRTEAFF. This sequence joins TRBV5-6 and TRBJ1-1; D is unclear. From germline, CDR1 is SGHDT and CDR2 YYEEEE. This CDR3 region has 12 residues. The V end was cut by 1 base, the J end by 5 bases, with 6 bases between.

This clone has only a few counts. V and J are TRBV2 and TRBJ1-3; D gene ambiguous. Germline V gene data show CDR1 as SNHLY and CDR2 as FYNNEI. Trimming took 7 bases from V and 9 from J, leaving 13 bases between them. The CDR3 length is 12 residues. CDR3 bases: TGTGCCAGCAAGAAGGTGGGGTTCACCATATATTTT. Translating gives CASKKVGFTIYF.

V usage is TRBV25-1 and J usage is TRBJ2-2; D is tentatively TRBD1 or TRBD2 (5 bases each). Trimming shortened V by 1 base and J by 2 bases, and 14 bases separated the two germline ends. The CDR3 loop spans 17 amino acids. CDR1 is MGHDK, CDR2 SYGVNS, per germline. The CDR3 spells CASSESLGEQNTGELFF. CDR3 in DNA: TGTGCCAGCAGTGAATCCCTAGGGGAGCAAAACACCGGGGAGCTGTTTTTT.

The V gene is TRBV3-1 (or the pseudogene TRBV3-2), the J gene TRBJ2-3, with 8 bases that match TRBD2. The CDR3 has 16 residues. Looked up from germline, CDR1 is LGHDT and CDR2 is YNNKEL (reference sequence). After removal of 2 bases from V and 8 bases from J, the junction contained 12 bases not matched to a gene. The CDR3 DNA is TGTGCCAGCAGCCAAAGGGGAGCGGGGGAAAGCGGTACGCAGTATTTT. Encoded protein: CASSQRGAGESGTQYF.

V gene TRBV5-1 combines with J gene TRBJ2-1; 9 bases are a match to TRBD2. Trimming at V came to 1 base and at J to 0 bases, leaving 5 bases not matched to a gene. The CDR3 spans 17 residues. Germline loops: CDR1 SGHRS, CDR2 YFSETQ. CDR3 in amino acids: CASSLSGTSYSYNEQFF. CDR3 bases: TGCGCCAGCAGCTTGAGTGGGACTAGCTACTCCTACAATGAGCAGTTCTTC.

The J gene is TRBJ1-5, the V gene TRBV5-5, with D tentatively TRBD1 (6 bases). Germline loops: CDR1 SGHKS, CDR2 YYEKEE (reference sequence). CDR3 length: 15 amino acids. Trimming took 4 bases from V and 4 from J, leaving 15 bases between them. This CDR3 is CASSISGTPNQPQHF. The CDR3, as DNA: TGTGCCAGCAGCATATCCGGGACACCGAATCAGCCCCAGCATTTT.

The chain links TRBV24-1 to TRBJ2-3; no definite D call. This CDR3 region has 17 residues. Per germline, CDR1 KGHDR and CDR2 SFDVKD. With 0 bases removed from V and 1 base from J, the gap between germline ends came to 13 bases. Here the CDR3 DNA reads TGTGCCACCAGTGATTTGCAAGATTGGTCGGGCACAGATACGCAGTATTTT. Protein product: CATSDLQDWSGTDTQYF.

The chain joins TRBV6-2 or TRBV6-3 to TRBJ2-3; D may correspond to TRBD1 or TRBD2 (5 bases each). Germline values: CDR1 MNHEY, CDR2 SVGEGT. CDR3 length equals 14 residues. V shed 2 bases and J shed 4 bases, with 10 bases lying between them. This chain's CDR3 is CASSYAGAADTQYF. The CDR3 nucleotides are TGTGCCAGCAGTTACGCCGGGGCGGCAGATACGCAGTATTTT.

The chain links TRBV10-1 to TRBJ1-1, with TRBD1 matching over 8 bases. Germline V gene data show CDR1 as WNHNN and CDR2 as SYGVQD (reference sequence). The length of the CDR3 is 18 residues. The J segment lost 3 bases and the V segment lost 3 bases, leaving 15 bases of the junction unmatched. The CDR3 is CASSEFRTGPSVDTEAFF. The CDR3 DNA sequence: TGCGCCAGCAGTGAATTTAGGACAGGGCCCAGCGTGGACACTGAAGCTTTCTTT.

This clone was found once. This chain connects TRBV7-2 to TRBJ2-1; D gene uncertain. CDR3 size: 15 residues. Germline-derived CDR1 and CDR2 are SGHTA and FQGNSA. Trimming left V 1 base short and J 12 bases short, with 19 bases between. DNA of the CDR3: TGTGCCAGCAGCTTAGGTAACTACCCTCCTGGTGGGCAGTTCTTC. Translation gives CASSLGNYPPGGQFF.

The chain links TRBV5-1 to TRBJ2-5, with D unresolved. CDR1 and CDR2 from the germline V gene are SGHRS and YFSETQ. The CDR3 is 14 residues long. The V end was cut by 5 bases, the J end by 2 bases, with 13 bases between. The CDR3 protein is CASSLASSQETQYF. CDR3 coding DNA: TGCGCCAGCAGTCTGGCGTCTTCTCAAGAGACCCAGTACTTC.

This chain links TRBV5-6 with TRBJ2-7; D might be TRBD1 (6 bases). Trimming pared 0 bases from V and 1 base from J, leaving 11 bases between. The CDR3 consists of 15 residues. Per germline, CDR1 SGHDT and CDR2 YYEEEE. The CDR3 loop is CASSLVGQGSYEQYF. As DNA, the CDR3 is TGTGCCAGCAGCTTGGTAGGGCAGGGGTCCTACGAGCAGTACTTC.

The chain recombines TRBV28 with TRBJ1-2; D is undetermined. The CDR3 consists of 12 residues. The V end was cut by 6 bases, the J end by 0 bases, with 5 bases between. Germline V gene data show CDR1 as MDHEN and CDR2 as SYDVKM. CDR3 nucleotide sequence: TGTGCCAGCAGCGGGACTAACTATGGCTACACCTTC. As protein: CASSGTNYGYTF.

The V gene is TRBV28, the J gene TRBJ1-2; maybe TRBD1 (5 bases). V lost 8 bases to trimming and J lost 2 bases, with 9 bases between them. The germline CDR1 and CDR2 sequences are MDHEN and SYDVKM. The CDR3 is 12 residues long. In nucleotides, the CDR3 is TGTGCCAGCTCACAGGACAACTATGGCTACACCTTC. As protein: CASSQDNYGYTF.

The J gene is TRBJ2-1, the V gene TRBV7-2, with 9 bases lining up with TRBD1. The germline CDR1 and CDR2 sequences are SGHTA and FQGNSA. This CDR3 comprises 16 residues. V gave up 5 bases and J gave up 9 bases; unmatched junction bases: 14. The CDR3 DNA is TGTGCCAGCAGCCCCCGGGACAGGGTAAGATGGTCTGAGCAGTTCTTC. This sequence encodes CASSPRDRVRWSEQFF.

V gene TRBV5-1 combines with J gene TRBJ1-3; D possibly corresponds to TRBD1 (5 bases). Per germline, CDR1 SGHRS and CDR2 YFSETQ. V was clipped by 2 bases and J by 4 bases, with 10 bases between them. The CDR3 consists of 14 residues. The CDR3 here is CASSFGAEGNTIYF. DNA for the CDR3: TGCGCCAGCAGCTTCGGGGCAGAAGGAAACACCATATATTTT.

The table lists this clone with a count of one. V and J are TRBV4-2 and TRBJ1-3, with D possibly matching TRBD1 (6 bases). The length of the CDR3 is 17 residues. Trimming removed 5 bases at V and 0 bases at J, with 17 bases between. Germline V CDR1 and CDR2: LGHNA, YNFKEQ. CDR3 sequence: CASSGQPTHLSGNTIYF. CDR3 nucleotide sequence: TGTGCCAGCAGCGGACAGCCTACTCATCTCTCTGGAAACACCATATATTTT.

The genes are TRBV2 and TRBJ2-7; a weak D match, TRBD2 (5 bases). The CDR3 sequence is 18 residues long. Trimming pared 4 bases from V and 0 bases from J, leaving 22 bases between. The germline gives CDR1 SNHLY, CDR2 FYNNEI. This chain's CDR3 is CASSAPTAGSLSSYEQYF. CDR3 coding DNA: TGTGCCAGCAGTGCACCTACGGCGGGCTCGCTCAGCTCCTACGAGCAGTACTTC. The variable domain in full, completed from reference TRBV2 and TRBJ2-7, reads EPEVTQTPSHQVTQMGQEVILRCVPISNHLYFYWYRQILGQKVEFLVSFYNNEISEKSEIFDDQFSVERPDGSNFTLKIRSTKLEDSAMYFCASSAPTAGSLSSYEQYFGPGTRLTVT.

In its sample, this clone was seen a few times. The chain uses TRBV18 and TRBJ2-1; TRBD1 agrees at 10 bases. With 0 bases clipped from V and 7 bases from J, the junction kept 6 bases outside the gene matches. The germline V gene has CDR1 KGHSH and CDR2 LQKENI. This CDR3 is 16 amino acids long. CDR3 amino acids: CASSPPMGQGINEQFF. In DNA, the CDR3 is TGTGCCAGCTCACCACCTATGGGACAGGGGATAAATGAGCAGTTCTTC.

The CDR3 DNA sequence: TGTGCCAGCTCACAACGGGGGGGCCCCACGGAGACCCAGTACTTC. This sequence encodes CASSQRGGPTETQYF. The V call is TRBV18, the J call TRBJ2-5, with TRBD2 matching over 8 bases. The CDR3 loop spans 15 amino acids. Germline V gene sequence: CDR1 KGHSH, CDR2 LQKENI. The J segment lost 5 bases and the V segment lost 4 bases, leaving 9 bases of the junction unmatched.

The rearrangement uses TRBV6-2 or TRBV6-3 and TRBJ1-1; the match to TRBD1 covers 7 bases. There are 15 residues in the CDR3. The germline V gene encodes CDR1 MNHEY and CDR2 SVGEGT. J gave up 4 bases and V 0 bases, and 5 bases lay outside the gene matches. CDR3 region: CASSYSSSGGTEAFF. As DNA, the CDR3 is TGTGCCAGCAGTTACTCATCATCAGGGGGCACTGAAGCTTTCTTT.

The chain links TRBV7-9 to TRBJ1-3; TRBD1 might be the D (6 bases). Germline V gives CDR1 SEHNR, CDR2 FQNEAQ (reference sequence). V was pared by 10 bases and J by 0 bases, with 22 bases between. CDR3 length: 17 amino acids. The CDR3 sequence: CATNLRTATYSGNTIYF. CDR3 DNA: TGTGCCACCAACCTAAGGACAGCGACCTACTCTGGAAACACCATATATTTT.

The gene calls are TRBV29-1 and TRBJ2-7, with 10 positions matching TRBD1. V trimming: 6 bases; J trimming: 5 bases; junction bases outside the gene matches: 16. Germline V lookup: CDR1 SQVTM, CDR2 ANQGSEA. The CDR3 loop spans 16 amino acids. The DNA of the CDR3 is TGCAGCGTGACTCACTTTACCGGGACAGGGGAAGACGAGCAGTACTTC. This translates into CSVTHFTGTGEDEQYF.

The gene calls are TRBV18 and TRBJ1-1; D call uncertain. Trimming stripped 3 bases from V and 0 bases from J, with 14 bases between. From germline, CDR1 is KGHSH and CDR2 LQKENI. The CDR3 contains 16 residues. The CDR3 nucleotides are TGTGCCAGCTCACCTACACTAGGGCGGGTGAACACTGAAGCTTTCTTT. This encodes CASSPTLGRVNTEAFF.

This clone was picked up one time. The genes are TRBV12-5 and TRBJ1-1; D might be TRBD1 (6 bases). The CDR3 has 18 residues. V shed 5 bases and J shed 5 bases, with 27 bases lying between them. Per the germline V gene, CDR1 is LGHNT and CDR2 is FRNRAP. CDR3 region: CASGALLTGQMDGTEAFF. The CDR3 DNA reads as TGTGCTAGTGGTGCTCTGCTTACGGGACAAATGGACGGGACTGAAGCTTTCTTT.

In DNA, the CDR3 is TGTGCCAGCAACCTGGGGGACAGATTGGGATCACCCCTCCACTTT. It yields the protein CASNLGDRLGSPLHF. V and J are TRBV28 and TRBJ1-6; 7 positions agree with TRBD1. V was pared by 7 bases and J by 10 bases, with 13 bases of the junction left unmatched. Germline-derived CDR1 and CDR2 are MDHEN and SYDVKM. This CDR3 has 15 residues.

The CDR3: CASSGMAVSTDTQYF. CDR3 in DNA: TGTGCCAGCTCTGGTATGGCGGTGAGCACAGATACGCAGTATTTT. This rearrangement joins TRBV2 to TRBJ2-3; D not resolved. Germline V gene lookup returns CDR1 SNHLY and CDR2 FYNNEI. The CDR3 sequence is 15 residues long. With 8 bases removed from V and 0 bases from J, the gap between germline ends came to 15 bases.

This sequence joins TRBV5-1 and TRBJ2-2, with 8 bases fitting TRBD2. Unmatched junction bases numbered 4, after V lost 0 bases and J lost 6 bases. Looked up from germline, CDR1 is SGHRS and CDR2 is YFSETQ. CDR3 length: 15 residues. Here the CDR3 DNA reads TGCGCCAGCAGCTTGGTCCCGGGGGGGCCCGGGGAGCTGTTTTTT. As protein: CASSLVPGGPGELFF. Full variable domain (rest looked up from reference TRBV5-1 and TRBJ2-2): KAGVTQTPRYLIKTRGQQVTLSCSPISGHRSVSWYQQTPGQGLQFLFEYFSETQRNKGNFPGRFSGRQFSNSRSEMNVSTLELGDSALYLCASSLVPGGPGELFFGEGSRLTVL.

V usage is TRBV4-1 and J usage is TRBJ2-1, with TRBD2 matching over 7 bases. The CDR3 is 15 amino acids. V dropped 2 bases and J dropped 10; count of bases not matched to a gene: 11. CDR1 is MGHRA and CDR2 is YSYEKL in the germline V gene. The CDR3: CASSQPRSKGGEQFF. In nucleotides, the CDR3 is TGCGCCAGCAGCCAACCCCGTTCAAAGGGAGGGGAGCAGTTCTTC.